These T cell receptor beta chains were read from a single sample in a study of T cells after yellow fever vaccination. One entry per CDR3 protein results from TCRdb running MiXCR on the 5' RACE reads. Seen here are 600,000 to 750,000 distinct CDR3 sequences, roughly an eighth observed once, and the top ten hold 14% to 15%. Here the sequenced sample was PBMCs, taken on the day of the yellow fever booster vaccination. Receptor source: a man aged 30-40 years who received the YFV17D yellow fever vaccine. The CDR3 runs from the conserved cysteine through the conserved F or W. Each record gives: D gene, V gene, CDR3 length, clone size, J gene, CDR3 DNA, CDR3 protein. The D gene is left open where the match is weak. Expanded clones get a size class; other rows say once, few or many, or leave the size out.

>.|TRBV7-9|15|few|TRBJ1-1
TGTGCCAGCAGCGCTAGCGGCAGTTATCACTCTGAAGCTTTCTTT
CASSASGSYHSEAFF
>TRBD1|TRBV7-9|16|few|TRBJ2-2
TGTGCCAGCAGCTTTACCGGGACAGGGCTCACCGGGGAGCTGTTTTTT
CASSFTGTGLTGELFF
>TRBD1|TRBV9|17|.|TRBJ2-2
TGTGCCAGCAGCGTAGGGTGGGTCGGGACAGCCACCGGGGAGCTGTTTTTT
CASSVGWVGTATGELFF
>TRBD2|TRBV4-3|16|.|TRBJ2-1
TGCGCCAGCAGCCACCTCCCGGGACTAGCGCCGAATGAGCAGTTCTTC
CASSHLPGLAPNEQFF
>.|TRBV2|15|.|TRBJ2-6
TGTGCCAGCAGTGTCGCGGAATCTGGGGCCAACGTCCTGACTTTC
CASSVAESGANVLTF
>TRBD2|TRBV6-1|19|many|TRBJ2-7
TGTGCCAGCAACGAAAGGTTAGGGTTACTAGCGGGAGGGTCCTACGAGCAGTACTTC
CASNERLGLLAGGSYEQYF
>.|TRBV20-1|14|few|TRBJ2-4
TGCAGTGCTAGTCTCCGAGGTAGTAGCGACATTCAGTACTTC
CSASLRGSSDIQYF
>.|TRBV6-9|18|.|TRBJ2-6
TGTGCCAGCAGTTATCTTTGGGACACACTCCGCCGGGCCAACGTCCTGACTTTC
CASSYLWDTLRRANVLTF
>.|TRBV5-6|15|few|TRBJ2-1
TGTGCCAGCAGTTCGGGACTTCCGACCTACAATGAGCAGTTCTTC
CASSSGLPTYNEQFF
>TRBD2|TRBV9|16|few|TRBJ2-3
TGTGCCAGCAGCGCCACGGGACTAGCGGGAGTAGATACGCAGTATTTT
CASSATGLAGVDTQYF
>.|TRBV18|15|.|TRBJ1-2
TGTGCCAGCTCCTCCACGGCGGGGGGTCCTGACGGCTACACCTTC
CASSSTAGGPDGYTF
>.|TRBV6-2/TRBV6-3|12|many|TRBJ2-7
TGTGCCAGCAGTCCTCCTTTCTACGAGCAGTACTTC
CASSPPFYEQYF
>TRBD2|TRBV5-1|15|many|TRBJ2-7
TGCGCCAGCAGCCTACTGACTAGCGGGAGCTACGAGCAGTACTTC
CASSLLTSGSYEQYF
>TRBD2|TRBV7-9|13|.|TRBJ2-1
TGTGCAGAACTAGCGGAAACCTACAATGAGCAGTTCTTC
CAELAETYNEQFF
>.|TRBV5-1|13|.|TRBJ2-7
TGCGCCAGCAGCTTGGGCACCCCGGGCGAGCAGTACTTC
CASSLGTPGEQYF
>TRBD1|TRBV5-1|14|.|TRBJ2-2
TGCGCCAGCAGCGCCTCAGGGGGCACCGGGGAGCTGTTTTTT
CASSASGGTGELFF
>.|TRBV3-1|15|.|TRBJ2-3
TGTGCCAGCATCCAAGGTGAGGGGCATGGATATACGCAGTATTTT
CASIQGEGHGYTQYF
>TRBD2|TRBV18|12|many|TRBJ2-5
TGTGCCAGCTCGGGACTAGGAGAGACCCAGTACTTC
CASSGLGETQYF
>.|TRBV4-3|17|many|TRBJ2-2
TGCGCCAGCAGCCACTTAAGTAGGCGTTCCCAGGTCGGGGAGCTGTTTTTT
CASSHLSRRSQVGELFF
>TRBD2|TRBV11-1|19|few|TRBJ2-7
TGTGCCAGCAGCTCATCCGGGACTAGCGGGAGTATTGTGAGGTACGAGCAGTACTTC
CASSSSGTSGSIVRYEQYF
>.|TRBV12-3/TRBV12-4|13|many|TRBJ2-2
TGTGCCAGCAGCCTCGGGGGTCGCGGGGAGCTGTTTTTT
CASSLGGRGELFF
>.|TRBV5-6|14|many|TRBJ1-6
TGTGCCAGCACCACGGGACCTCGGAATTCACCCCTCCACTTT
CASTTGPRNSPLHF
>.|TRBV19|12|few|TRBJ1-1
TGTGCCAGTAGTATGTCATTTGGGGAAGCTTTCTTT
CASSMSFGEAFF
>.|TRBV3-1|15|.|TRBJ2-5
TGTGCCAGCAGTCTGCCCGGGCACAGCCAAGAGACCCAGTACTTC
CASSLPGHSQETQYF
>TRBD2|TRBV4-3|17|.|TRBJ2-1
TGCGCCAGCAGCCAAGATCCTCCTAGCGGGATCTACAATGAGCAGTTCTTC
CASSQDPPSGIYNEQFF
>.|TRBV12-3/TRBV12-4|14|few|TRBJ2-1
TGTGCCAGCATATGGGGAAATCGGGGCAATGAGCAGTTCTTC
CASIWGNRGNEQFF
>TRBD2|TRBV28|11|.|TRBJ2-1
TGTGCCAGCAACTTCCGCGGGAGGCAGTTCTTC
CASNFRGRQFF
>TRBD2|TRBV2|12|few|TRBJ2-7
TGTGCCATGAAGGGACTAGCACTCGAGCAGTACTTC
CAMKGLALEQYF
>.|TRBV2|13|few|TRBJ2-2
TGTGCCAGCAGATTCGGTGCCACCGGGGAGCTGTTTTTT
CASRFGATGELFF
>.|TRBV11-2|12|few|TRBJ2-7
TGTGCCAGCAGCTCCACCCAACACGAGCAGTACTTC
CASSSTQHEQYF
>TRBD2|TRBV6-2/TRBV6-3|14|many|TRBJ2-7
TGTGCCAGCAGTTACGGCGGGAGTGGGTACGAGCAGTACTTC
CASSYGGSGYEQYF
>TRBD1|TRBV5-1|13|few|TRBJ1-2
TGCGCCAGCTCGGGACAGGGATTCTATGGCTACACCTTC
CASSGQGFYGYTF
>.|TRBV7-9|16|many|TRBJ2-7
TGTGCCAGCAGCCTAGGGGGGTCATATATTGACTACGAGCAGTACTTC
CASSLGGSYIDYEQYF
>TRBD2|TRBV5-1|15|.|TRBJ2-1
TGCGCCAGCAGCTTGAGGCTAGCGGGAGACGGTGAGCAGTTCTTC
CASSLRLAGDGEQFF
>.|TRBV7-2|12|few|TRBJ1-4
TGTGCCAGCAGCTTAGGGGATGAAAAACTGTTTTTT
CASSLGDEKLFF
>.|TRBV7-9|15|.|TRBJ1-1
TGTGCCGCCAGCCCGGGCACAGGGATGAACACTGAAGCTTTCTTT
CAASPGTGMNTEAFF
>.|TRBV5-1|14|few|TRBJ2-7
TGCGCCAGCAGCCCCTCGGACTCCGCCATTGGGCAGTACTTC
CASSPSDSAIGQYF
>.|TRBV6-2/TRBV6-3|18|few|TRBJ2-6
TGTGCCAGCAGTTATTCGCATAGCGAGCCCTCTGGGGCCAACGTCCTGACTTTC
CASSYSHSEPSGANVLTF
>.|TRBV12-3/TRBV12-4|13|few|TRBJ1-1
TGTGCCAGCAGTACAACAGGAGGCACTGAAGCTTTCTTT
CASSTTGGTEAFF
>.|TRBV6-2/TRBV6-3|14|few|TRBJ2-3
TGTGCCAGCAGTTACGGAGGGGTCCCAGATACGCAGTATTTT
CASSYGGVPDTQYF
>TRBD2|TRBV7-2|15|few|TRBJ2-1
TGTGCCAGCAGCTCCCTCGGGGGGACCTACAATGAGCAGTTCTTC
CASSSLGGTYNEQFF